This T cell receptor (beta chain) is drawn from a study of blood T cell repertoires in COVID-19. Study overall: Samples representing acute and convalescent COVID-19 were sourced from the United States, Italy and Spain.

The authors' processing: Using reference gene primer amplification, nucleated cell counts were estimated. This table comes from immunoSEQ multiplex PCR, and its TCRdb copy is limited to in-frame clones, with some not included. D and trimming come from the DNA, and the V and J calls and clone size come from that table. Among 300,000 to 400,000 clones listed, around 87% were seen once. Enrolled during active infection, Seattle patients were then followed longitudinally. In this sample, this clone turned up a few times. Germline CDR1 reads SGHRS; CDR2 reads YFSETQ. The CDR3 is 14 amino acids. The V and J ends lost 4 bases and 1 base respectively, with 11 bases between them.

The sequencing sample was made of peripheral blood. V is TRBV5-1 and J is TRBJ1-1; D remains unclear. The sequence was obtained from a woman between 50 and 59 years old with COVID-19, enrolled during active disease. CDR3: CASSPGYQNTEAFF. The CDR3, as DNA: TGCGCCAGCAGCCCCGGGTACCAGAACACTGAAGCTTTCTTT.